The 26 T cell receptor beta chains below all came from one sample that was sequenced in a study of cytomegalovirus exposure and HLA in healthy donors. The PCR was carried out with 60 Vbeta primers and 13 Jbeta primers. TCRdb's table, derived via immunoSEQ multiplex PCR, lists solely in-frame clones and lacks some. The sample records 92,000 or so clones, 65% being singletons. The sample comprised PBMCs. These receptors were collected from a woman aged 45-65 years in good health and CMV-seropositive.

This clone was counted a single time. The chain couples TRBV28 to TRBJ1-5, with a tentative D call TRBD1 (6 bases). CDR3 length: 16 residues. CDR1 and CDR2 from the germline V gene are MDHEN and SYDVKM. With 3 bases removed from V and 0 bases from J, the gap between germline ends came to 12 bases. The CDR3 DNA follows: TGTGCCAGCAGTTTGGACAGAAGCTATAGCAATCAGCCCCAGCATTTT. Translating it yields CASSLDRSYSNQPQHF.

The chain employs TRBV5-6 and TRBJ2-3; D may be TRBD2 (6 bases). The germline CDR1 and CDR2 sequences are SGHDT and YYEEEE. The CDR3 contains 15 residues. V gave up 3 bases and J gave up 2 bases, with 13 bases separating them. CDR3 sequence: CASSSLAAFTDTQYF. In DNA form, the CDR3 reads TGTGCCAGCAGCTCATTAGCGGCTTTCACAGATACGCAGTATTTT.

J is TRBJ1-1 and V is TRBV11-2; 9 nucleotides match TRBD1. The CDR3 runs to 16 residues. Germline lookup yields CDR1 SGHAT and CDR2 FQNNGV. V shed 4 bases and J 1 base; nucleotides not matched to a gene: 7. The CDR3 DNA follows: TGTGCCAGCAGCTCTTACAGGGGGCTGGCGAACACTGAAGCTTTCTTT. The encoded protein is CASSSYRGLANTEAFF.

This clone has just one count. The rearrangement joins TRBV6-1 to TRBJ2-5; perhaps TRBD2 as D (6 bases). Trimming removed 6 bases from V and 3 bases from J, with 11 bases in between. This CDR3 spans 13 amino acids. From germline, CDR1 is MNHNS and CDR2 SASEGT. The CDR3, as DNA: TGTGCCAGCAGACCGACGGGGGAAGAGACCCAGTACTTC. The encoded protein is CASRPTGEETQYF.

In this sample, this clone is medium-sized. J is TRBJ2-7 and V is TRBV7-9; 9 bases fit TRBD1. V dropped 2 bases and J dropped 0; count of bases not matched to a gene: 2. The length of the CDR3 is 15 residues. The germline CDR1 and CDR2 sequences are SEHNR and FQNEAQ (reference sequence). The CDR3 protein is CASSLTDRGSYEQYF. CDR3 coding DNA: TGTGCCAGCAGCTTAACGGACAGGGGCTCCTACGAGCAGTACTTC.

The V gene is TRBV20-1, the J gene TRBJ1-1, with a possible D match to TRBD1 (5 bases). This CDR3 spans 11 amino acids. Looked up from germline, CDR1 is DFQATT and CDR2 is SNEGSKA (reference sequence). Trimming pared 6 bases from V and 6 bases from J, leaving 11 bases between. The DNA of the CDR3 is TGCAGTGCCGTCAGGGTGGCTGAAGCTTTCTTT. Amino acids: CSAVRVAEAFF.

The chain links TRBV7-6 to TRBJ1-6, with 9 positions matching TRBD1. Unmatched junction bases numbered 5, after V lost 6 bases and J lost 8 bases. From germline, CDR1 is SGHVS and CDR2 FNYEAQ. The CDR3 consists of 14 residues. CDR3 amino acids: CASRGQGGYSPLHF. In DNA, the CDR3 is TGTGCCAGCAGGGGACAGGGAGGCTATTCACCCCTCCACTTT.

V usage is TRBV4-2 and J usage is TRBJ1-4; D not resolved. The CDR3 has 14 residues. Germline V CDR1 and CDR2: LGHNA, YNFKEQ. Trimming shortened V by 0 bases and J by 10 bases, and 12 bases separated the two germline ends. In DNA form, the CDR3 reads TGTGCCAGCAGCCAAGATATGACCTCAGGAAAACTGTTTTTT. Its protein product is CASSQDMTSGKLFF.

Concerning this clone: Other nucleotide sequences from this sample produce the same CDR3. This chain uses TRBV7-3 with TRBJ2-7; D is perhaps TRBD1 (6 bases). The CDR3 is made up of 15 amino acids. In germline, CDR1 is SGHTA, CDR2 FQGTGA. Trimming took off 2 bases at V and 3 bases at J, with 14 bases between the two ends. The CDR3: CASSLQQGRGYEQYF. In nucleotides, the CDR3 is TGTGCCAGCAGCTTACAACAGGGCCGGGGCTACGAGCAGTACTTC.

Details on this clone: A read error may account for a junction end that differs from germline. The chain is built from TRBV4-3 and TRBJ2-4; TRBD1 matches 7 bases. This CDR3 is built from 18 residues. Germline loops: CDR1 LGHNA, CDR2 YSLEER. The CDR3 reads CAGSQDAKGARAKNIQYF. CDR3 DNA: TGCGCCGGCAGCCAAGATGCTAAGGGGGCGAGGGCCAAAAACATTCAGTACTTC.

This clone was counted between two and nine times. The V and J genes are TRBV5-6 and TRBJ1-6, with 8 bases aligning to TRBD1. The CDR3 length is 18 residues. Trimming cost V 0 bases and J 4 bases; bases outside gene matches: 9. Per the germline V gene, CDR1 is SGHDT and CDR2 is YYEEEE. The CDR3 DNA follows: TGTGCCAGCAGCTTGGGCGGATTAGGGACAGGATATAATTCACCCCTCCACTTT. Protein product: CASSLGGLGTGYNSPLHF.

The gene calls are TRBV9 and TRBJ1-4, with D possibly being TRBD1 (5 bases). The CDR3 loop spans 16 amino acids. Germline V CDR1 and CDR2: SGDLS, YYNGEE. The V end was cut by 0 bases, the J end by 7 bases, with 16 bases between. The CDR3 DNA reads as TGTGCCAGCAGCGTAGGTATCCAGGTCGGGGGTGAAAAACTGTTTTTT. Amino acid sequence: CASSVGIQVGGEKLFF.

The V and J genes are TRBV5-1 and TRBJ2-2; 7 bases agree with TRBD1. The junction had 6 bases not matched to a gene; V was cut back by 4 bases and J by 6 bases. The CDR3 extends over 14 amino acids. Germline CDR1 is SGHRS and CDR2 is YFSETQ. The CDR3: CASSIHRGAGELFF. CDR3 nucleotides: TGCGCCAGCAGCATCCACAGGGGAGCCGGGGAGCTGTTTTTT.

The genes are TRBV5-6 and TRBJ1-2; no reliable D call. Between the trimmed V and J ends, which lost 5 bases and 5 bases, there was a span of 16 bases. CDR3 length equals 14 residues. Germline CDR1 SGHDT, CDR2 YYEEEE. The CDR3 DNA follows: TGTGCCAGCAGGTCGAGAAATGAGGATTATGGCTACACCTTC. It is translated as CASRSRNEDYGYTF.

V usage is TRBV28 and J usage is TRBJ2-7, with TRBD2 matching over 7 bases. Germline CDR1 MDHEN, CDR2 SYDVKM. Trimming at V came to 3 bases and at J to 2 bases, leaving 4 bases not matched to a gene. The CDR3 is 14 amino acids. The CDR3 reads CASSLGGDAYEQYF. DNA of the CDR3: TGTGCCAGCAGTTTGGGGGGGGATGCCTACGAGCAGTACTTC. The variable domain in full, completed from reference TRBV28 and TRBJ2-7, reads DVKVTQSSRYLVKRTGEKVFLECVQDMDHENMFWYRQDPGLGLRLIYFSYDVKMKEKGDIPEGYSVSREKKERFSLILESASTNQTSMYLCASSLGGDAYEQYFGPGTRLTVT.

V usage is TRBV28 and J usage is TRBJ2-2; tentatively, D is TRBD2 (5 bases). Trimming took 4 bases from V and 3 from J, leaving 12 bases between them. This CDR3 region has 15 residues. In germline, CDR1 is MDHEN, CDR2 SYDVKM. The CDR3 reads CASSSAGAYTGELFF. The CDR3 DNA sequence: TGTGCCAGCAGTTCGGCGGGCGCCTACACCGGGGAGCTGTTTTTT.

A single count supports this clone. The rearrangement links TRBV7-6 to TRBJ2-1, with a weak D call TRBD1 (5 bases). This CDR3 spans 12 amino acids. CDR1 and CDR2 from the germline V gene are SGHVS and FNYEAQ. V dropped 6 bases and J dropped 5 bases, with 8 bases sitting between them. The CDR3 nucleotides read TGTGCCAGCAGAACAGGAGACAATGAGCAGTTCTTC. Protein product: CASRTGDNEQFF.

As for this clone: Other DNA sequences in this specimen translate into the identical CDR3. This chain connects TRBV6-5 to TRBJ2-2; no clear D gene. The CDR3 contains 13 residues. Germline V gene data show CDR1 as MNHEY and CDR2 as SVGAGI. With 2 bases removed from V and 5 bases from J, the gap between germline ends came to 6 bases. The CDR3, as DNA: TGTGCCAGCAGTTACGGCAGAACCGGGGAGCTGTTTTTT. Translation gives CASSYGRTGELFF.

The chain couples TRBV7-9 to TRBJ1-3; D not resolved. Germline V gene sequence: CDR1 SEHNR, CDR2 FQNEAQ (reference sequence). There are 16 residues in the CDR3. V lost 1 base and J 0 bases, leaving 10 bases between the germline ends. CDR3 coding DNA: TGTGCCAGCAGCTTAGTGCGAGAAAACTCTGGAAACACCATATATTTT. This sequence encodes CASSLVRENSGNTIYF.

V usage is TRBV30 and J usage is TRBJ2-7; D is perhaps TRBD1 (5 bases). The V gene's germline CDR1 is GTSNPN and CDR2 SVGIG (reference sequence). V lost 5 bases to trimming and J lost 3 bases, with 14 bases between them. CDR3 length: 13 residues. DNA of the CDR3: TGTGCCTGGGACCGCACAGGTTACTACGAGCAGTACTTC. This gives the protein CAWDRTGYYEQYF.

This clone has just a few counts. The genes are TRBV27 and TRBJ2-2; the D is unclear. The ends were cut back, 6 bases at V and 5 bases at J, with 7 bases in the middle. The CDR3 contains 12 residues. Germline lookup yields CDR1 MNHEY and CDR2 SMNVEV (reference sequence). The CDR3 spells CASSPQTGELFF. In nucleotides, the CDR3 is TGTGCCAGCAGCCCACAAACCGGGGAGCTGTTTTTT.

The gene calls are TRBV11-2 and TRBJ2-1; 9 bases are a match to TRBD2. The CDR3 length is 16 residues. Germline V gives CDR1 SGHAT, CDR2 FQNNGV. V lost 0 bases, J lost 6 bases, and 6 bases stayed unmatched. The CDR3 DNA reads TGTGCCAGCAGCTTAGAAGCTAGCGGGGACGGCAATGAGCAGTTCTTC. It encodes CASSLEASGDGNEQFF. Variable domain in full (rest from reference TRBV11-2 and TRBJ2-1): EAGVAQSPRYKIIEKRQSVAFWCNPISGHATLYWYQQILGQGPKLLIQFQNNGVVDDSQLPKDRFSAERLKGVDSTLKIQPAKLEDSAVYLCASSLEASGDGNEQFFGPGTRLTVL.

The chain has TRBV29-1 and TRBJ1-4; TRBD1 agrees at 7 bases. The CDR3 consists of 13 residues. Germline V lookup: CDR1 SQVTM, CDR2 ANQGSEA. V lost 6 bases, J lost 4 bases, and 5 bases stayed unmatched. In DNA, the CDR3 is TGCAGCGTCCCGGGACAGTATAATGAAAAACTGTTTTTT. Translation gives CSVPGQYNEKLFF.

The chain is built from TRBV21-1 and TRBJ2-5; the table's D call, TRBD2, has no DNA check behind it. TRBV21-1 is an annotated pseudogene. The CDR3 extends over 13 amino acids. In DNA, the CDR3 is TGTGCCAGCAGCAGAGGGTTGCAAGAGACCCAGTACTTC. It codes for CASSRGLQETQYF.

This clone was detected only a few times. The chain employs TRBV4-3 and TRBJ1-2, with TRBD1 matching 9 bases. Trimming cost V 4 bases and J 4 bases; bases outside gene matches: 7. The CDR3 consists of 15 residues. Germline CDR1 reads LGHNA; CDR2 reads YSLEER. Here the CDR3 DNA reads TGCGCCAGCAGCCTCGGGACAGGGCAGCTCTATGGCTACACCTTC. This encodes CASSLGTGQLYGYTF.

The chain couples TRBV29-1 to TRBJ2-3; 10 positions match TRBD2. Germline V gene sequence: CDR1 SQVTM, CDR2 ANQGSEA. J gave up 0 bases and V 4 bases, and 4 bases lay outside the gene matches. The CDR3 is 15 residues long. CDR3: CSVVPSGGSTDTQYF. CDR3 sequence (DNA): TGCAGCGTTGTTCCTAGCGGGGGAAGCACAGATACGCAGTATTTT.